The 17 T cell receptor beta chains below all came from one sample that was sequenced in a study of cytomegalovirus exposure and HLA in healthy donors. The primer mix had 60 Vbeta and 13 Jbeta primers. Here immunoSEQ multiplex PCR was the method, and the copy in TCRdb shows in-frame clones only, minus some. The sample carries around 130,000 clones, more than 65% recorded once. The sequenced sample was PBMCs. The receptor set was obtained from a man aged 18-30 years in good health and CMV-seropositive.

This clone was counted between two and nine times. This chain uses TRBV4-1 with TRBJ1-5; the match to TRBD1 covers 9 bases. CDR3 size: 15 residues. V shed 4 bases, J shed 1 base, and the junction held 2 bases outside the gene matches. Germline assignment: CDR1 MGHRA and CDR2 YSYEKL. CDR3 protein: CASSRGTGSNQPQHF. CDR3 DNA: TGCGCCAGCAGCCGAGGGACAGGGAGCAATCAGCCCCAGCATTTT.

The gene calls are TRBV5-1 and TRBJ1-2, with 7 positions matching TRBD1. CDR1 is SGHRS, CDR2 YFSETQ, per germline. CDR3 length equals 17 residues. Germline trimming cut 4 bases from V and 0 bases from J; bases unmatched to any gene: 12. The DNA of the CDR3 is TGCGCCAGCAGCGCAACATACAGGGGCGCCTCTAACTATGGCTACACCTTC. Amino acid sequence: CASSATYRGASNYGYTF.

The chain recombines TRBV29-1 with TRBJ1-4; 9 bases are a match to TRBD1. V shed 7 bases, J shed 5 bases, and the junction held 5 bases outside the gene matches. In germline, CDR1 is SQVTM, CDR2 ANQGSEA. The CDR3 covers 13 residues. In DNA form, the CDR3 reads TGCAGCGCTCGGACAGGGGCGAATGAAAAACTGTTTTTT. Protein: CSARTGANEKLFF.

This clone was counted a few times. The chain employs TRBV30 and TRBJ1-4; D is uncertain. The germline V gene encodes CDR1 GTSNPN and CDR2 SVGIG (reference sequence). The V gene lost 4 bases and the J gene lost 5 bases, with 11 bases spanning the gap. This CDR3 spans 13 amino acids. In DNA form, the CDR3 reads TGTGCCTGGACCAAACAGACAAATGAAAAACTGTTTTTT. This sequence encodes CAWTKQTNEKLFF. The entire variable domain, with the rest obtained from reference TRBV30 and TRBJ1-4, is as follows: SQTIHQWPATLVQPVGSPLSLECTVEGTSNPNLYWYRQAAGRGLQLLFYSVGIGQISSEVPQNLSASRPQDRQFILSSKKLLLSDSGFYLCAWTKQTNEKLFFGSGTQLSVL.

CDR3 sequence reads: CASGRHDGYTF. The CDR3 coding sequence is TGTGCCAGCGGGAGACATGATGGCTACACCTTC. V is TRBV2 and J is TRBJ1-2; no clear D gene. Trimming stripped 8 bases from V and 6 bases from J, with 10 bases between. Germline assignment: CDR1 SNHLY and CDR2 FYNNEI. The CDR3 sequence is 11 residues long.

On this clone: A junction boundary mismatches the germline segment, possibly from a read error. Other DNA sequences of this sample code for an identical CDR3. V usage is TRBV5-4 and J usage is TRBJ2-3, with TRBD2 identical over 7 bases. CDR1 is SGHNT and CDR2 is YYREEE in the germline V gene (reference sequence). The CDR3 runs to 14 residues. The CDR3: CASSLGGDPDTQYF. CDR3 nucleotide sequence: TGTGCCAGTAGCTTGGGGGGGGACCCAGATACGCAGTATTTT.

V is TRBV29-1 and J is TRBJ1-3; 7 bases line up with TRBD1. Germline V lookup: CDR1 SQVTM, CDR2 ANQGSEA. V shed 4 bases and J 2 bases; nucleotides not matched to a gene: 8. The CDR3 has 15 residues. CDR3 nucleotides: TGCAGCGTTGCTGTCTCGGACAGGCCTGGAAACACCATATATTTT. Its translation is CSVAVSDRPGNTIYF.

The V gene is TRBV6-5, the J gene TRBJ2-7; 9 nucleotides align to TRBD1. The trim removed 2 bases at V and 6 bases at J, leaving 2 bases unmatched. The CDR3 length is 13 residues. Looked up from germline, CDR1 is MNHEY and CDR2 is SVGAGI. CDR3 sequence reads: CASSYDRGGEQYF. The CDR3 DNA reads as TGTGCCAGCAGTTACGACAGGGGGGGCGAGCAGTACTTC.

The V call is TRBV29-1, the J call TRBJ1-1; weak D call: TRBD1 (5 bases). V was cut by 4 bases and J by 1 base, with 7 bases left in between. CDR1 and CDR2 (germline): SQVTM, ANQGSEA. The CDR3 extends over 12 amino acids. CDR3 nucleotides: TGCAGCGTTGGCAGGGCGAACACTGAAGCTTTCTTT. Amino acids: CSVGRANTEAFF.

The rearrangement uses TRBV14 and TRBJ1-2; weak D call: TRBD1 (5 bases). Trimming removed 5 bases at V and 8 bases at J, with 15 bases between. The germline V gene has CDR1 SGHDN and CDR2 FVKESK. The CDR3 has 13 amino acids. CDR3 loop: CASSWLPDNGYTF. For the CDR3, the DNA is TGTGCCAGCAGCTGGCTTCCGGACAACGGCTACACCTTC.

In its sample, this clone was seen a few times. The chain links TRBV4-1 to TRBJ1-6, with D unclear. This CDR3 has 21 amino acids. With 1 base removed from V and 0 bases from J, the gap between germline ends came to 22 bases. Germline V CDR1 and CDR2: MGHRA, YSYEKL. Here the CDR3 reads CASSQVPGNSIGSSYNSPLHF. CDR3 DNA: TGCGCCAGCAGCCAAGTACCGGGAAATTCTATAGGGAGCTCCTATAATTCACCCCTCCACTTT.

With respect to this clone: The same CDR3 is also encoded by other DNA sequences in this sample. This chain's CDR3 is CASSPPAGANEKLFF. In DNA, the CDR3 is TGTGCCAGCTCACCACCGGCAGGGGCTAATGAAAAACTGTTTTTT. This rearrangement joins TRBV18 to TRBJ1-4; a possible D gene is TRBD1 (6 bases). CDR3 length: 15 residues. V shed 0 bases and J shed 3 bases, with 8 bases lying between them. Germline values: CDR1 KGHSH, CDR2 LQKENI.

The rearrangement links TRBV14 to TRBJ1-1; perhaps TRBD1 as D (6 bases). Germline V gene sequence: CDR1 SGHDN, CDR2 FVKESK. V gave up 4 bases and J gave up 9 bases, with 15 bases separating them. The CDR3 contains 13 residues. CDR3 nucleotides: TGTGCCAGCAGCCTCGGGGGGGGGCAGCAAGCTTTCTTT. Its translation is CASSLGGGQQAFF.

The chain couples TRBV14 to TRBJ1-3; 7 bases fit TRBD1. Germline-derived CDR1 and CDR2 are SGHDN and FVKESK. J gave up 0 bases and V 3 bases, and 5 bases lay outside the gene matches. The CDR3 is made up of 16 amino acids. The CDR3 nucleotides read TGTGCCAGCAGCCACTACAGGGACAGCTCTGGAAACACCATATATTTT. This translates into CASSHYRDSSGNTIYF. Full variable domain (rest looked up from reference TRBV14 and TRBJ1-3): EAGVTQFPSHSVIEKGQTVTLRCDPISGHDNLYWYRRVMGKEIKFLLHFVKESKQDESGMPNNRFLAERTGGTYSTLKVQPAELEDSGVYFCASSHYRDSSGNTIYFGEGSWLTVV.

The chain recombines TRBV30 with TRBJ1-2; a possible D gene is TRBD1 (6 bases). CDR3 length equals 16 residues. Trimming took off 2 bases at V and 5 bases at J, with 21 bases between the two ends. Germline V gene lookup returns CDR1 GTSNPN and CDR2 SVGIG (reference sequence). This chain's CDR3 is CAWSTGTPYPGYGYTF. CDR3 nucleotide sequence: TGTGCCTGGAGTACCGGGACACCCTACCCGGGGTATGGCTACACCTTC. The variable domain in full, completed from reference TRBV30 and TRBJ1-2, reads SQTIHQWPATLVQPVGSPLSLECTVEGTSNPNLYWYRQAAGRGLQLLFYSVGIGQISSEVPQNLSASRPQDRQFILSSKKLLLSDSGFYLCAWSTGTPYPGYGYTFGSGTRLTVV.

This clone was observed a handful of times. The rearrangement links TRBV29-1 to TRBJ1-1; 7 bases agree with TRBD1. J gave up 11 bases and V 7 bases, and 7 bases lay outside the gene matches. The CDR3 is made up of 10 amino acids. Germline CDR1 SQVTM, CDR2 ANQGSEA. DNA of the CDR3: TGCAGCGGAACGGGACAGTCGGCTTTCTTT. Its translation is CSGTGQSAFF.

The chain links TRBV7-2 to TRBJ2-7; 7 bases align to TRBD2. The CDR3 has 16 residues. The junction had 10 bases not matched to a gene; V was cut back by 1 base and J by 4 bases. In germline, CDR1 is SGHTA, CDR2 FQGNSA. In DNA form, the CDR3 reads TGTGCCAGCAGCTTAGGCGGGAGTGGGATTCAATACGAGCAGTACTTC. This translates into CASSLGGSGIQYEQYF.